The TCR beta chain described here comes from a study of cytomegalovirus exposure and HLA in healthy donors. The overall study: As an earlier analysis found, around 170 million T cells yielded over 95 million unique TCR beta sequences.

PCR involved 60 Vbeta and 13 Jbeta primers. Here immunoSEQ multiplex PCR was the method, and the copy in TCRdb shows in-frame clones only, minus some. The sample carries 180,000 or so clones, 80% recorded once. This clone was seen a single time. The sequence was collected from a girl aged 10-17 years in good health and CMV-seropositive. Sequenced material: PBMCs.

The CDR3 spells CSAVGLAGSYNEQFF. As DNA, the CDR3 is TGCAGCGCCGTCGGACTAGCGGGATCCTACAATGAGCAGTTCTTC. The chain is built from TRBV29-1 and TRBJ2-1, with 12 bases that match TRBD2. The germline V gene encodes CDR1 SQVTM and CDR2 ANQGSEA. The CDR3 runs to 15 residues. With 7 bases clipped from V and 1 base from J, the junction kept 5 bases outside the gene matches.